The 20 T cell receptor beta chains listed next were all sequenced from one sample in a study of T cells in women clearing cervical HPV infection. The repertoire was sequenced with immunoSEQ multiplex PCR; TCRdb's copy has only in-frame clones and lacks some. The sample holds approximately 34,000 clones. Sequencing used blood buffy coat. These receptors were taken from a woman aged 18-70 years with a cervical HPV16 infection that either progressed to CIN3+ or cleared (not recorded which).

For this clone: The CDR3 is cut off 3 residues early in the read; its end comes from the germline J gene. The V gene is TRBV6-1, the J gene TRBJ1-1; TRBD1 matches at 8 bases. This CDR3 has 15 residues. J was trimmed by 1 base and V by 2 bases; bases with no gene match: 3. CDR1 is MNHNS, CDR2 SASEGT, per germline. CDR3: CASSERGTGNTEAFF. Partial CDR3 DNA: TGTGCCAGCAGTGAAAGAGGGACAGGGAACACTGAA.

Turning to this clone: The observed sequence ends 3 residues before the CDR3 terminus, with the missing tail filled in from the germline J gene. The chain joins TRBV11-2 to TRBJ2-2; TRBD2 might be the D (5 bases). The CDR3 length is 12 residues. Germline values: CDR1 SGHAT, CDR2 FQNNGV. The sequenced part of the CDR3 DNA is TGTGCCAGCGAATCGGGGAATTCACCG. It codes for CASESGNSP. The full CDR3 sequence reads CASESGNSPLFF.

A note on this clone: At one end, the junction sequence differs from germline, possibly due to a read error. The read ends 3 residues shy of where the CDR3 ends; the end is completed using the germline J gene. The sample carries other DNA sequences with the same CDR3. The chain recombines TRBV6-1 with TRBJ1-3; TRBD1 agrees at 7 bases. CDR1 and CDR2 (germline): MNHNS, SASEGT. The CDR3 is 16 residues long. CDR3 region: CASSEKYRGPGNTIYF. The sequenced part of the CDR3 DNA is TGTGCCAGCAGTGAAAAGTATAGGGGGCCAGGAAACACA.

For this clone: The sequenced fragment ends 3 residues before the CDR3 boundary, so the rest is inferred from the germline J gene. Other DNA sequences in the same sample also yield this CDR3. The genes are TRBV7-7 and TRBJ1-3, with 7 bases aligning to TRBD1. The CDR3 consists of 15 residues. Germline V gene lookup returns CDR1 SSHAT and CDR2 FNYEAQ (reference sequence). Unmatched junction bases numbered 7, after V lost 6 bases and J lost 2 bases. CDR3 loop: CASSLDRAAGNTIYF. The sequenced part of the CDR3 DNA is TGTGCCAGCAGTCTAGACAGGGCGGCTGGAAACACC. Full variable domain (rest looked up from reference TRBV7-7 and TRBJ1-3): GAGVSQSPRYKVTKRGQDVTLRCDPISSHATLYWYQQALGQGPEFLTYFNYEAQPDKSGLPSDRFSAERPEGSISTLTIQRTEQRDSAMYRCASSLDRAAGNTIYFGEGSWLTVV.

Points on this clone: With the read ending 3 residues before the CDR3 end, the germline J gene is used to fill in that end. This sequence joins TRBV7-7 and TRBJ2-5, with 7 positions matching TRBD1. CDR3 length: 15 residues. Trimming removed 1 base from V and 5 bases from J; junction bases left unmatched: 7. The germline CDR1 and CDR2 sequences are SSHAT and FNYEAQ (reference sequence). The CDR3 spells CASSLDRGRRETQYF. Incomplete CDR3 DNA: TGTGCCAGCAGCTTAGACAGGGGACGCCGGGAGACC. The variable domain in full, with the rest retrieved from reference TRBV7-7 and TRBJ2-5, is GAGVSQSPRYKVTKRGQDVTLRCDPISSHATLYWYQQALGQGPEFLTYFNYEAQPDKSGLPSDRFSAERPEGSISTLTIQRTEQRDSAMYRCASSLDRGRRETQYFGPGTRLLVL.

The CDR3 spells CASSHDRDSGNTIYF. CDR3 DNA (partial): TGTGCCAGTAGTCATGACAGAGACTCTGGAAACACC. V and J are TRBV19 and TRBJ1-3; a possible D gene is TRBD1 (5 bases). The read ends 3 residues shy of where the CDR3 ends; the end is completed using the germline J gene. V was trimmed by 5 bases and J by 0 bases, leaving 11 bases between them. Germline V CDR1 and CDR2: LNHDA, SQIVND (reference sequence). The CDR3 runs to 15 residues.

Worth noting for this clone: The CDR3 goes on 3 residues after the read ends, and that part is filled in from the germline J gene. The chain combines TRBV19 with TRBJ2-3; D gene uncertain. CDR1 and CDR2 (germline): LNHDA, SQIVND (reference sequence). The CDR3 contains 12 residues. CDR3 protein: CASSLGNQPQYF. CDR3 DNA, as far as it was read: TGTGCCAGTAGTCTGGGCAATCAGCCG. The full variable domain, completed using reference TRBV19 and TRBJ2-3, is DGGITQSPKYLFRKEGQNVTLSCEQNLNHDAMYWYRQDPGQGLRLIYYSQIVNDFQKGDIAEGYSVSREKKESFPLTVTSAQKNPTAFYLCASSLGNQPQYFGPGTRLTVL.

In regard to this clone: The read ends 3 residues before the CDR3 terminus; that terminus is restored from the germline J gene. This chain connects TRBV30 to TRBJ2-7; the D gene is possibly TRBD1 (5 bases). The CDR3 spans 13 residues. Germline CDR1 and CDR2: GTSNPN and SVGIG (reference sequence). Deletions cut 6 bases from V and 2 bases from J, with 14 bases between. The CDR3 protein is CACQQDSPYEQYF. Incomplete CDR3 DNA: TGTGCCTGCCAACAAGACAGCCCCTACGAG. The whole variable domain, filled in from reference TRBV30 and TRBJ2-7, reads SQTIHQWPATLVQPVGSPLSLECTVEGTSNPNLYWYRQAAGRGLQLLFYSVGIGQISSEVPQNLSASRPQDRQFILSSKKLLLSDSGFYLCACQQDSPYEQYFGPGTRLTVT.

Concerning this clone: The read comes to an end 3 residues before the CDR3 does, leaving the germline J gene to fill in the end. V gene TRBV30 combines with J gene TRBJ1-2, with no clear D. The CDR3 runs to 13 residues. From germline, CDR1 is GTSNPN and CDR2 SVGIG (reference sequence). Partial CDR3 DNA: TGTGCCTGGAGTGTACGTGGCGGAGGAGGC. Translation gives CAWSVRGGGG. The entire CDR3 is CAWSVRGGGGYTF.

With respect to this clone: The read falls 3 residues short of the CDR3 end, and the missing part is taken from the germline J gene. The rearrangement uses TRBV14 and TRBJ1-2, with D tentatively TRBD1 (5 bases). This CDR3 region has 15 residues. Germline V lookup: CDR1 SGHDN, CDR2 FVKESK. CDR3 loop: CASSQGDYSYNDYTF. The sequenced part of the CDR3 DNA is TGTGCCAGCAGCCAAGGGGACTACTCCTACAATGAC.

This CDR3 reads CASRDIAGGGTGELFF. CDR3 DNA, as far as it was read: TGTGCCAGCAGGGACATAGCGGGAGGAGGCACCGGGGAG. The V gene is TRBV7-7, the J gene TRBJ2-2; 10 bases agree with TRBD2. The read comes to an end 3 residues before the CDR3 does, leaving the germline J gene to fill in the end. Germline CDR1 and CDR2: SSHAT and FNYEAQ (reference sequence). Germline trimming cut 6 bases from V and 4 bases from J; bases unmatched to any gene: 8. The CDR3 loop spans 16 amino acids.

Comment on this clone: The read terminates 3 residues before the CDR3 end, so the remaining end is supplied by the germline J gene. This chain links TRBV5-1 with TRBJ2-1, with 12 positions matching TRBD2. CDR1 is SGHRS and CDR2 is YFSETQ in the germline V gene. This CDR3 has 15 amino acids. J lost 5 bases, V lost 5 bases, and 5 bases had no gene match. The CDR3 spells CASRLRLAGDNEQFF. CDR3 bases read: TGCGCCAGCAGACTAAGACTAGCGGGGGACAATGAG.

CDR3: CASSLVARSRPEQFF. The sequenced part of the CDR3 DNA is TGCGCCAGCAGCTTGGTGGCTAGAAGTAGGCCTGAG. The chain joins TRBV5-1 to TRBJ2-1; D gene uncertain. The read ends 3 residues before the CDR3 terminus; that terminus is restored from the germline J gene. Germline assignment: CDR1 SGHRS and CDR2 YFSETQ. Trimming took off 0 bases at V and 9 bases at J, with 16 bases between the two ends. CDR3 length: 15 amino acids.

For this clone: The read is 3 residues too short to cover the CDR3 end, so that end is filled in from the germline J gene. The chain is built from TRBV10-3 and TRBJ1-4, with 12 bases that match TRBD1. This CDR3 has 18 residues. Germline loops: CDR1 ENHRY, CDR2 SYGVKD. Trimming cost V 4 bases and J 0 bases; bases outside gene matches: 6. CDR3 DNA (partial): TGTGCCATCAGTGCCGGGACAGGGGGCGCTTCAACTAATGAAAAA. Translating it yields CAISAGTGGASTNEK. In full, the CDR3 is CAISAGTGGASTNEKLFF.

Details on this clone: The CDR3 is cut off 3 residues early in the read; its end comes from the germline J gene. The chain uses TRBV4-2 and TRBJ2-7; a possible D gene is TRBD2 (6 bases). The V end was cut by 3 bases, the J end by 6 bases, with 15 bases between. This CDR3 is 14 amino acids long. Germline V gene lookup returns CDR1 LGHNA and CDR2 YNFKEQ. The CDR3 sequence is CASSQGLPPLEQYF. The CDR3 bases that were read are TGTGCCAGCAGCCAGGGACTCCCACCTCTCGAG.

In regard to this clone: Read sequence stops 3 residues before the CDR3 end, and the germline J gene provides the missing end. The rearrangement joins TRBV7-8 to TRBJ2-7; tentatively, D is TRBD1 (5 bases). From germline, CDR1 is SGHVS and CDR2 FQNEAQ. The CDR3 runs 13 residues. Trimming left V 3 bases short and J 1 base short, with 7 bases between. The CDR3 bases that were read are TGTGCCAGCAGCTTTGACAGTTCCTACGAG. It yields the protein CASSFDSSYE. The CDR3, in full, reads CASSFDSSYEQYF.

Note on this clone: The read halts 3 residues ahead of the CDR3 end, with the missing end drawn from the germline J gene. The rearrangement links TRBV12-3 or TRBV12-4 to TRBJ2-7; possibly TRBD1 for D (6 bases). This CDR3 has 14 amino acids. V was trimmed by 3 bases and J by 1 base, leaving 10 bases between them. The covered CDR3 bases are TGTGCCAGCAGTTTCCTGGACAGATCCTACGAG. This codes for CASSFLDRSYE. The complete CDR3 reads CASSFLDRSYEQYF.

As concerns this clone: The sequence runs out 3 residues before the end of the CDR3; the remainder is reconstructed from the germline J gene. The chain links TRBV30 to TRBJ1-2, with TRBD1 as a possible D gene (6 bases). With 4 bases removed from V and 5 bases from J, the gap between germline ends came to 20 bases. Per germline, CDR1 GTSNPN and CDR2 SVGIG (reference sequence). The CDR3 runs 15 residues. The CDR3 sequence: CAWKGTRGPFYGYTF. Partial CDR3 DNA: TGTGCCTGGAAAGGGACACGAGGGCCGTTTTATGGC.

Regarding this clone: The read comes to an end 3 residues before the CDR3 does, leaving the germline J gene to fill in the end. The rearrangement joins TRBV14 to TRBJ2-7; TRBD2 is a possible D gene (6 bases). The CDR3 is 15 residues long. The germline V gene has CDR1 SGHDN and CDR2 FVKESK. Trimming left V 0 bases short and J 5 bases short, with 14 bases between. The CDR3 protein is CASSQDALAIHEQYF. The CDR3 DNA, read in part, is TGTGCCAGCAGCCAAGACGCACTAGCAATCCACGAG. Drawing the rest from reference TRBV14 and TRBJ2-7, the complete variable domain is EAGVTQFPSHSVIEKGQTVTLRCDPISGHDNLYWYRRVMGKEIKFLLHFVKESKQDESGMPNNRFLAERTGGTYSTLKVQPAELEDSGVYFCASSQDALAIHEQYFGPGTRLTVT.

As regards this clone: The CDR3 extends 3 residues past the end of the read, so its final part is completed from the germline J gene. This chain links TRBV6-4 with TRBJ1-2; possibly TRBD1 for D (6 bases). Germline lookup yields CDR1 MRHNA and CDR2 SNTAGT. V was shortened by 6 bases and J by 0 bases, with 14 bases between the two germline ends. The CDR3 is 15 residues long. CDR3 protein: CASRADSLANYGYTF. CDR3 DNA, as far as it was read: TGTGCCAGCAGGGCGGACAGTCTTGCTAACTATGGC.